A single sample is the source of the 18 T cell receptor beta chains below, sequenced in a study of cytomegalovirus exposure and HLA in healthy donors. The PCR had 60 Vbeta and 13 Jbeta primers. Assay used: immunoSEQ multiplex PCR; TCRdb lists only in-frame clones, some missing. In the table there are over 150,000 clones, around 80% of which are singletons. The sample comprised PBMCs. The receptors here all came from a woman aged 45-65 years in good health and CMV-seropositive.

This CDR3 is CASSPGQGSGANVLTF. CDR3 coding DNA: TGCGCCAGCAGCCCGGGACAGGGGTCTGGGGCCAACGTCCTGACTTTC. The chain recombines TRBV4-3 with TRBJ2-6, with 10 bases that match TRBD1. The CDR3 totals 16 residues. CDR1 is LGHNA and CDR2 is YSLEER in the germline V gene. The trim removed 4 bases at V and 1 base at J, leaving 1 base unmatched.

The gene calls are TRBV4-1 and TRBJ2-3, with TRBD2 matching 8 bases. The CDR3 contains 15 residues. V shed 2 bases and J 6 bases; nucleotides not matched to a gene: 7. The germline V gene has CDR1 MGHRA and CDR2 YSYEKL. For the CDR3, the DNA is TGCGCCAGCAGCCAACTCGGGGGGGCTTGGGATACGCAGTATTTT. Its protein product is CASSQLGGAWDTQYF.

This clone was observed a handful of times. The DNA of the CDR3 is TGCGCCAGCAGCCAATCGGAGGGCCTGTGGGAGACCCAGTACTTC. Translated: CASSQSEGLWETQYF. The chain employs TRBV4-1 and TRBJ2-5, with TRBD2 as a possible D gene (6 bases). The V and J ends lost 2 bases and 5 bases respectively, with 15 bases between them. CDR3 size: 15 residues. Germline CDR1 MGHRA, CDR2 YSYEKL.

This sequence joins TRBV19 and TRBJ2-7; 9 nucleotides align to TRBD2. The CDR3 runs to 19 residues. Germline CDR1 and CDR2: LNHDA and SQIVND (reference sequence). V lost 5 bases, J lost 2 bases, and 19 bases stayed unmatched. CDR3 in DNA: TGTGCCAGTAGTTCAGTCGGACTAGCGCTAGGAGGGGATGCCTACGAGCAGTACTTC. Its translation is CASSSVGLALGGDAYEQYF.

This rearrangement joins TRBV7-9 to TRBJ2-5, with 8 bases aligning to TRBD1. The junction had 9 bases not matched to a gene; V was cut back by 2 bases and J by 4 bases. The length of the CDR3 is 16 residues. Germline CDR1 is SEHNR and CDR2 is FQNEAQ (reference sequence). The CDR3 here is CASSLTLGQGRETQYF. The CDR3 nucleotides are TGTGCCAGCAGCTTAACGCTTGGACAGGGAAGAGAGACCCAGTACTTC.

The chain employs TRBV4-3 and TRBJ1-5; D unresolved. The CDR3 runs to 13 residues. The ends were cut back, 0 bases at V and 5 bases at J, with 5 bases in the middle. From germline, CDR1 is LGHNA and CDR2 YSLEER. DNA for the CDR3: TGCGCCAGCAGCCAAGAGGCAGATCAGCCCCAGCATTTT. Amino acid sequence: CASSQEADQPQHF.

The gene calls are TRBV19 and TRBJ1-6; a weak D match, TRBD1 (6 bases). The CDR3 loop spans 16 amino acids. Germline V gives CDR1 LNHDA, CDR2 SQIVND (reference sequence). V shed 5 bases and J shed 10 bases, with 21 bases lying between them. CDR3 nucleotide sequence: TGTGCCAGTAGTTTGGACAGCAATTCTGATAGGTCACCCCTCCACTTT. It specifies CASSLDSNSDRSPLHF.

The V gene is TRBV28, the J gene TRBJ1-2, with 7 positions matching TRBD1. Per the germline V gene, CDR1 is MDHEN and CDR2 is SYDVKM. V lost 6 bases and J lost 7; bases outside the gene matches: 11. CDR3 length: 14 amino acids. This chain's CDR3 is CASSTTGVMIGYTF. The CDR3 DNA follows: TGTGCCAGCAGCACCACAGGGGTTATGATTGGCTACACCTTC.

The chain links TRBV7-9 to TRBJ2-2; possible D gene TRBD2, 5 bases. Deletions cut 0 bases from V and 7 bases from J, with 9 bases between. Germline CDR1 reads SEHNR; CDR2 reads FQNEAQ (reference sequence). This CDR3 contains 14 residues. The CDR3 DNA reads TGTGCCAGCAGCTTAGCCGCGGGCTACGGGGAGCTGTTTTTT. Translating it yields CASSLAAGYGELFF. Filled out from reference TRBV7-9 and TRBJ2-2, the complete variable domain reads DTGVSQNPRHKITKRGQNVTFRCDPISEHNRLYWYRQTLGQGPEFLTYFQNEAQLEKSRLLSDRFSAERPKGSFSTLEIQRTEQGDSAMYLCASSLAAGYGELFFGEGSRLTVL.

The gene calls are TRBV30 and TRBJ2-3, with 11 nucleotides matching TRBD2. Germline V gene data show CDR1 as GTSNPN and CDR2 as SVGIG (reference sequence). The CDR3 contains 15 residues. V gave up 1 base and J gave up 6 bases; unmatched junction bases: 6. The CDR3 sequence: CAWSEGLAETDTQYF. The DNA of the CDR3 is TGTGCCTGGAGTGAGGGACTAGCGGAAACTGATACGCAGTATTTT.

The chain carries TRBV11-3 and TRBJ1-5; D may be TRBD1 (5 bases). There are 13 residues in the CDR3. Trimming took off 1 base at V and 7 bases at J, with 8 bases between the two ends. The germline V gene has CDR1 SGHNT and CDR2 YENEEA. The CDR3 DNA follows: TGTGCCAGCAGCTTAGGGGGCGAACAGCCCCAGCATTTT. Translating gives CASSLGGEQPQHF.

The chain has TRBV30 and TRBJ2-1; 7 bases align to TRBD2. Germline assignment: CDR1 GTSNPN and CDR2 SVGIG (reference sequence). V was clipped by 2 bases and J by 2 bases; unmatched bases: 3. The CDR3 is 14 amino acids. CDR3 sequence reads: CAWSQSGAYNEQFF. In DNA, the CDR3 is TGTGCCTGGAGTCAGAGCGGGGCCTACAATGAGCAGTTCTTC.

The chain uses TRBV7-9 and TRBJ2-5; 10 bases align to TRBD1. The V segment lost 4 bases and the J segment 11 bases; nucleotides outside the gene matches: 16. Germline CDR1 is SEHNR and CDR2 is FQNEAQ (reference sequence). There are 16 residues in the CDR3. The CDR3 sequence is CASSWPPGTGAREQYF. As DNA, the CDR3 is TGTGCCAGCAGCTGGCCCCCCGGGACAGGGGCTCGGGAGCAGTACTTC.

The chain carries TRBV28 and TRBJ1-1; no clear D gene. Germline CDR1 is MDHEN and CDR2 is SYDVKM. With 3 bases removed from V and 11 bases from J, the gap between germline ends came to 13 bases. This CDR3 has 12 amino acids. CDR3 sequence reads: CASSLAGIRAFF. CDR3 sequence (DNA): TGTGCCAGCAGTTTGGCGGGGATAAGGGCTTTCTTT.

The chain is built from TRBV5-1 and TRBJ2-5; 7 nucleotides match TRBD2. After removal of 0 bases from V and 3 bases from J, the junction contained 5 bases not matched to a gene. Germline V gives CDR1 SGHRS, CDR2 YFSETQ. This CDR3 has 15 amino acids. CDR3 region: CASSLAGTTEETQYF. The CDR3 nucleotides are TGCGCCAGCAGCTTGGCCGGGACTACCGAAGAGACCCAGTACTTC.

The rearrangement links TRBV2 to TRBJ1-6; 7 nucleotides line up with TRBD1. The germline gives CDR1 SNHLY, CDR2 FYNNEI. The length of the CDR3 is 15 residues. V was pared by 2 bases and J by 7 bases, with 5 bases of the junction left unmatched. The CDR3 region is CASSELGQQNSPLHF. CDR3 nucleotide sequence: TGTGCCAGCAGTGAATTGGGACAGCAGAATTCACCCCTCCACTTT.

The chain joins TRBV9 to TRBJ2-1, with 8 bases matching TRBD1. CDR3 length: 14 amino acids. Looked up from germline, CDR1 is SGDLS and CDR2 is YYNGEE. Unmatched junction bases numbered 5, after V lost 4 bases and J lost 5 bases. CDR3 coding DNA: TGTGCCAGCAGCTCTGGGACAGGCCACAATGAGCAGTTCTTC. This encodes CASSSGTGHNEQFF. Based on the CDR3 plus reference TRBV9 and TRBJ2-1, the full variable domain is DSGVTQTPKHLITATGQRVTLRCSPRSGDLSVYWYQQSLDQGLQFLIQYYNGEERAKGNILERFSAQQFPDLHSELNLSSLELGDSALYFCASSSGTGHNEQFFGPGTRLTVL.

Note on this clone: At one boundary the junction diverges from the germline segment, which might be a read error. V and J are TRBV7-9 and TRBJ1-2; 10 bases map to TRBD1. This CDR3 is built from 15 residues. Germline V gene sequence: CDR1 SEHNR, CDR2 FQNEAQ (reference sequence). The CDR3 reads CSSSLLSGTGEGYTF. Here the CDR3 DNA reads TGTTCCAGCAGCTTACTGTCTGGGACAGGGGAAGGCTACACCTTC.